This T cell receptor beta chain emerged from a study of response to subunit inactivated influenza vaccine. This clonotype was counted a few times. As yet, its antigen is unknown. Via MiXCR, TCRdb re-called the RT-PCR reads, giving one row per CDR3 protein. The repertoire holds 450,000 to 550,000 distinct CDR3 sequences, with over 25% as singletons. Trimming removed 6 bases from V and 1 base from J, with 9 bases in between. Germline lookup yields CDR1 SGHTA and CDR2 FQGNSA. This CDR3 contains 13 residues. Whole-study findings and limits: New T cells are recruited in small numbers by each seasonal influenza vaccination, according to the authors' suggestion.

Material: CD4+ T cells sorted from PBMCs, obtained about 5 days after vaccination. The chain uses TRBV7-2 and TRBJ1-1; D call uncertain. The TCR comes from a middle-aged man who received an inactivated influenza vaccine. CDR3 loop: CASSPERNTEAFF. As DNA, the CDR3 is TGTGCCAGCAGTCCGGAGCGGAACACTGAAGCTTTCTTT.